This T cell receptor (beta chain) came from a study of cytomegalovirus exposure and HLA in healthy donors. Study information: Findings of an earlier analysis included 117 million unique TCR beta sequences from roughly 200 million T cells.

Study findings and constraints: Most TCRs appeared rarely, but some public TCRs recurred in many donors. Presence/absence analyses supposed approximately even sequencing depth among donors.

The CDR3 runs to 16 residues. V was cut by 0 bases and J by 1 base, with 9 bases left in between. Germline values: CDR1 MNHEY, CDR2 SVGAGI. The study ran its PCR with 60 Vbeta and 13 Jbeta primers. Generated by immunoSEQ multiplex PCR, the TCRdb table keeps only in-frame clones and is missing some. This table has under 200,000 clones, around 81% appearing once. With respect to this clone: Its antigen is undetermined.

The chain uses TRBV6-5 and TRBJ2-2; weak D call: TRBD2 (5 bases). This clonotype was obtained from a man aged 25-45 years in good health and CMV-seronegative. The sample taken for sequencing was PBMCs. CDR3 nucleotide sequence: TGTGCCAGCAGTTACTCGAGGGTCAGGAACACCGGGGAGCTGTTTTTT. This encodes CASSYSRVRNTGELFF.